These 26 T cell receptor beta chains were all obtained from the same sample, sequenced in a study of control samples from healthy donors and cancer patients (dated by TCRdb to about 2020). The library was produced with the immunoSEQ multiplex PCR assay. Drawn from immuneACCESS, this table holds only the in-frame rearrangements with V and J called that TCRdb kept. Clones are partly lost; checked studies trace under half to an unresolved V gene and leave the rest unexplained. The table for this sample lists 150,000 or so clones; more than 85% of them were counted only once. The ten largest clones capture approximately 0.7% of the sample. The specimen was blood. Receptors were obtained from a woman aged 25 to 45 in good health.

There are a few counts of this clone. The chain uses TRBV6-4 and TRBJ2-1; 8 nucleotides line up with TRBD2. The germline V gene encodes CDR1 MRHNA and CDR2 SNTAGT. CDR3 size: 16 residues. With 7 bases clipped from V and 6 bases from J, the junction kept 14 bases outside the gene matches. This CDR3 reads CASIQESGSGPNEQFF. Written as DNA, the CDR3 is TGTGCCAGCATTCAGGAGAGCGGGAGTGGACCCAATGAGCAGTTCTTC.

The CDR3 protein is CASSLVPNNEQFF. The CDR3 DNA reads TGTGCCAGCAGCTTAGTGCCAAACAATGAGCAGTTCTTC. The genes are TRBV11-1 and TRBJ2-1, with D unclear. V was cut by 1 base and J by 5 bases, with 6 bases left in between. This CDR3 has 13 residues. Germline loops: CDR1 SGHAT, CDR2 FQDESV (reference sequence). The full variable domain, rest sourced from reference TRBV11-1 and TRBJ2-1, is EAEVAQSPRYKITEKSQAVAFWCDPISGHATLYWYRQILGQGPELLVQFQDESVVDDSQLPKDRFSAERLKGVDSTLKIQPAELGDSAMYLCASSLVPNNEQFFGPGTRLTVL.

CDR3 nucleotides: TGTGCCAGTAGTCAGGGGGGAGAGCAGTACTTC. Translated: CASSQGGEQYF. The chain joins TRBV19 to TRBJ2-7; D perhaps matches TRBD1 (7 bases). CDR3 length: 11 amino acids. CDR1 LNHDA and CDR2 SQIVND come from the germline V gene (reference sequence). Between the trimmed V and J ends, which lost 5 bases and 7 bases, there was a span of 9 bases.

This rearrangement joins TRBV5-1 to TRBJ2-3; TRBD1 aligns across 10 bases. V lost 4 bases to trimming and J lost 3 bases; unmatched junction nucleotides: 5. CDR1 and CDR2 (germline): SGHRS, YFSETQ. The CDR3 totals 15 residues. CDR3 amino acids: CASSGEGQGTDTQYF. CDR3 nucleotide sequence: TGCGCCAGCAGCGGGGAGGGACAGGGGACAGATACGCAGTATTTT.

V gene TRBV7-9 combines with J gene TRBJ2-1, with TRBD1 identical over 7 bases. This CDR3 is built from 16 residues. J lost 8 bases, V lost 1 base, and 11 bases had no gene match. Germline lookup yields CDR1 SEHNR and CDR2 FQNEAQ (reference sequence). CDR3 in amino acids: CASSLGPQQGIHEQFF. CDR3 sequence (DNA): TGTGCCAGCAGCTTAGGTCCCCAACAGGGGATCCATGAGCAGTTCTTC.

V gene TRBV29-1 combines with J gene TRBJ2-1, with 7 bases matching TRBD2. J gave up 4 bases and V 3 bases, and 6 bases lay outside the gene matches. Germline V gene data show CDR1 as SQVTM and CDR2 as ANQGSEA. The CDR3 totals 14 residues. This CDR3 is CSVDGGRDYNEQFF. DNA of the CDR3: TGCAGCGTTGACGGGGGGAGGGATTACAATGAGCAGTTCTTC.

The chain links TRBV19 to TRBJ1-5; 8 bases fit TRBD1. The CDR3 extends over 15 amino acids. Germline loops: CDR1 LNHDA, CDR2 SQIVND (reference sequence). The V segment lost 10 bases and the J segment 1 base; nucleotides outside the gene matches: 9. The CDR3 region is CATNGQGVSNQPQHF. The CDR3 DNA sequence: TGTGCCACCAATGGACAGGGTGTAAGCAATCAGCCCCAGCATTTT. Full variable domain (outside the CDR3, taken from reference TRBV19 and TRBJ1-5): DGGITQSPKYLFRKEGQNVTLSCEQNLNHDAMYWYRQDPGQGLRLIYYSQIVNDFQKGDIAEGYSVSREKKESFPLTVTSAQKNPTAFYLCATNGQGVSNQPQHFGDGTRLSIL.

The V gene is TRBV27, the J gene TRBJ2-6; D not certain. The CDR3 covers 15 residues. From germline, CDR1 is MNHEY and CDR2 SMNVEV (reference sequence). The ends were cut back, 3 bases at V and 2 bases at J, with 8 bases in the middle. The CDR3 DNA reads as TGTGCCAGCAGTTTCCGCGAACCTGGGGCCAACGTCCTGACTTTC. It is translated as CASSFREPGANVLTF. The full variable domain, with the rest looked up from reference TRBV27 and TRBJ2-6, is EAQVTQNPRYLITVTGKKLTVTCSQNMNHEYMSWYRQDPGLGLRQIYYSMNVEVTDKGDVPEGYKVSRKEKRNFPLILESPSPNQTSLYFCASSFREPGANVLTFGAGSRLTVL.

The chain links TRBV7-9 to TRBJ1-2; D unresolved. The germline V and J ends were trimmed by 5 bases and 8 bases, with 21 bases remaining between them. The CDR3 is made up of 15 amino acids. Germline values: CDR1 SEHNR, CDR2 FQNEAQ (reference sequence). CDR3 in DNA: TGTGCCAGCAGCGCGGACCGACTGGTATTGAGGGGCTACACCTTC. This encodes CASSADRLVLRGYTF.

This rearrangement joins TRBV15 to TRBJ2-7; D may correspond to TRBD1 or TRBD2 (5 bases each). Germline V CDR1 and CDR2: LNHNV, YYDKDF (reference sequence). The CDR3 length is 12 residues. Trimming cost V 1 base and J 12 bases, with 13 bases left between them. The CDR3 is CATSRVPGPPYF. The CDR3 nucleotides read TGTGCCACCAGCAGAGTGCCGGGGCCCCCGTACTTC.

The CDR3 DNA sequence: TGTGCCAGCAGTTTGAGCGGCGATTACGAGCAGTACTTC. It specifies CASSLSGDYEQYF. The chain has TRBV27 and TRBJ2-7; TRBD2 might be the D (5 bases). Looked up from germline, CDR1 is MNHEY and CDR2 is SMNVEV (reference sequence). This CDR3 contains 13 residues. V was trimmed by 3 bases and J by 4 bases, leaving 10 bases between them.

The V and J genes are TRBV28 and TRBJ2-5; D not resolved. The germline V gene encodes CDR1 MDHEN and CDR2 SYDVKM. The CDR3 has 14 residues. V was trimmed by 6 bases and J by 5 bases, leaving 16 bases between them. CDR3 loop: CASSSLVEGETQYF. For the CDR3, the DNA is TGTGCCAGCAGCTCCCTCGTAGAAGGGGAGACCCAGTACTTC.

The chain couples TRBV2 to TRBJ2-6; 8 bases are a match to TRBD1. The V gene end was trimmed by 9 bases and the J gene end by 0 bases; junction bases not matched to a gene: 13. Germline V gene sequence: CDR1 SNHLY, CDR2 FYNNEI. The CDR3 totals 18 residues. CDR3 residues: CARKRRQGAFSGANVLTF. CDR3 sequence (DNA): TGTGCCAGGAAGAGGCGGCAGGGGGCTTTCTCTGGGGCCAACGTCCTGACTTTC.

This clone has just one count. The V call is TRBV19, the J call TRBJ1-5, with D perhaps TRBD1 (5 bases). This CDR3 contains 16 residues. The germline V and J ends were trimmed by 8 bases and 7 bases, with 24 bases remaining between them. The germline V gene has CDR1 LNHDA and CDR2 SQIVND (reference sequence). CDR3 protein: CASFRGGVTNGQPQHF. CDR3 nucleotides: TGTGCCAGTTTCCGGGGGGGGGTGACGAATGGACAGCCCCAGCATTTT.

The gene calls are TRBV19 and TRBJ1-5; 9 nucleotides line up with TRBD1. Germline loops: CDR1 LNHDA, CDR2 SQIVND (reference sequence). This CDR3 has 12 residues. The CDR3 DNA sequence: TGTGCTTCACAGGGGGCAGGTCAGCCCCAGCATTTT. This codes for CASQGAGQPQHF.

This clone has just one count. The chain uses TRBV19 and TRBJ1-1; weak D call: TRBD1 (5 bases). V dropped 1 base and J dropped 1 base, with 19 bases sitting between them. This CDR3 has 18 amino acids. CDR1 is LNHDA, CDR2 SQIVND, per germline (reference sequence). In DNA, the CDR3 is TGTGCCAGTAGTATAGGCCCTCGGGGACGAATCTCGAACACTGAAGCTTTCTTT. The encoded protein is CASSIGPRGRISNTEAFF.

This sequence joins TRBV3-1 (or the pseudogene TRBV3-2) and TRBJ1-3; 9 nucleotides align to TRBD1. The length of the CDR3 is 15 residues. The germline V gene has CDR1 LGHDT and CDR2 YNNKEL (reference sequence). The V gene end was trimmed by 1 base and the J gene end by 4 bases; junction bases not matched to a gene: 2. CDR3 DNA sequence: TGTGCCAGCAGCCAAGGGACAGGGGTAGGAAACACCATATATTTT. Residues: CASSQGTGVGNTIYF.

The J gene is TRBJ2-1, the V gene TRBV19; D perhaps matches TRBD1 (5 bases). V was shortened by 7 bases and J by 4 bases, with 14 bases between the two germline ends. This CDR3 is 14 amino acids long. Germline V CDR1 and CDR2: LNHDA, SQIVND (reference sequence). Written as DNA, the CDR3 is TGTGCCAGTAAACAAGGGGCAGCTTACAATGAGCAGTTCTTC. Translating it yields CASKQGAAYNEQFF.

The genes are TRBV2 and TRBJ2-1, with D possibly being TRBD2 (6 bases). With 3 bases removed from V and 8 bases from J, the gap between germline ends came to 14 bases. The CDR3 extends over 14 amino acids. CDR1 and CDR2 (germline): SNHLY, FYNNEI. CDR3 DNA sequence: TGTGCCAGCAGTGATGGGTCTAGCGATTATGAGCAGTTCTTC. It is translated as CASSDGSSDYEQFF.

A single count supports this clone. V and J are TRBV25-1 and TRBJ1-2, with D unclear. The V gene lost 7 bases and the J gene lost 8 bases, with 14 bases spanning the gap. The CDR3 consists of 12 residues. From germline, CDR1 is MGHDK and CDR2 SYGVNS. The CDR3 DNA follows: TGTGCCAGCAACCAACTCCTAGGGGGCTACACCTTC. Amino acid sequence: CASNQLLGGYTF.

The chain joins TRBV13 to TRBJ2-2, with D hard to call. Germline CDR1 PRHDT, CDR2 FYEKMQ (reference sequence). V was pared by 0 bases and J by 6 bases, with 5 bases between. The CDR3 has 13 residues. The CDR3 nucleotides read TGTGCCAGCAGCTTAGGCCGGGCCGGGGAGCTGTTTTTT. This translates into CASSLGRAGELFF.

The V call is TRBV7-2, the J call TRBJ2-3; D remains unclear. Germline values: CDR1 SGHTA, CDR2 FQGNSA. V was cut by 5 bases and J by 13 bases, with 16 bases left in between. CDR3 length: 12 residues. The DNA of the CDR3 is TGTGCCAGCAGCCTCGCCCTATCTGAAAAGTATTTT. Amino acids: CASSLALSEKYF.

The chain employs TRBV19 and TRBJ1-4; D remains unclear. Trimming cost V 6 bases and J 0 bases, with 14 bases left between them. CDR3 size: 16 residues. CDR1 LNHDA and CDR2 SQIVND come from the germline V gene (reference sequence). CDR3 coding DNA: TGTGCCAGTAGCCTCTACCTTCAGCCAACTAATGAAAAACTGTTTTTT. Encoded protein: CASSLYLQPTNEKLFF. The full variable domain, with the rest looked up from reference TRBV19 and TRBJ1-4, is DGGITQSPKYLFRKEGQNVTLSCEQNLNHDAMYWYRQDPGQGLRLIYYSQIVNDFQKGDIAEGYSVSREKKESFPLTVTSAQKNPTAFYLCASSLYLQPTNEKLFFGSGTQLSVL.

This sequence joins TRBV10-3 and TRBJ1-1, with 9 bases aligning to TRBD1. The CDR3 extends over 13 amino acids. V gave up 2 bases and J gave up 8 bases; unmatched junction bases: 3. Germline V CDR1 and CDR2: ENHRY, SYGVKD. CDR3 sequence (DNA): TGTGCCATCAGTGAGACAGGGGGCCTGGAAGCTTTCTTT. Protein: CAISETGGLEAFF.

This chain uses TRBV6-2 or TRBV6-3 with TRBJ2-1; TRBD2 matches 15 bases. Trimming took 6 bases from V and 10 from J; bases not matched to a gene: 19. Germline V gene data show CDR1 as MNHEY and CDR2 as SVGEGT. This CDR3 spans 19 amino acids. The CDR3 DNA follows: TGTGCCAGCAGCTGGACTAGCGGGAGGGCCGGTCAGGTTTTGGGAGAGCAGTTCTTC. It codes for CASSWTSGRAGQVLGEQFF.

CDR3 nucleotides: TGTGCCATCAGCCCGACCGATAGCTCCTACGAGCAGTACTTC. As protein: CAISPTDSSYEQYF. The J gene is TRBJ2-7, the V gene TRBV10-3; D not certain. Per germline, CDR1 ENHRY and CDR2 SYGVKD. V lost 6 bases and J lost 0, with 12 bases in between. The CDR3 is 14 residues long.